This T cell receptor (beta chain) stems from a study of blood T cells in healthy people across ages (dated by TCRdb to the mid-2010s). Concerning the study at large: In model experiments, template switching captured about one uniquely barcoded TCR beta cDNA molecule for every two T cells. Donors of different ages were randomly distributed across sequencing lanes to avoid experimental bias. For two donors (one aged 18 to 29 and one aged 80 or older), the study analyzed two additional independent replicas of 1 million unique cDNA reads from the same blood draw. The donors were divided into four age groups: young (average around 17 years), middle-aged (about 40), aged (approximately 62) and long-lived (82). Using deep sequencing normalized with unique cDNA molecular identifiers, the study measured how TCR beta repertoire diversity changes with age.

As regards this clonotype: Its antigen remains unidentified. Base qualities are not provided; no much larger clone lies one nucleotide away.

The roughly 38 donors, aged about 6 to 95 years, were systemically healthy Caucasian individuals from Russia. Approximately 9 milliliters of peripheral blood were collected from each donor into EDTA-treated Vacutainer tubes. PBMCs were isolated by Ficoll-Paque density-gradient centrifugation, with at least 7 million obtained per sample. Total RNA, at least 5 micrograms per sample, was extracted from PBMCs with Trizol reagent. For every donor, flow cytometry on a PBMC aliquot measured the percentage of naive CD45RAhigh/CD27high T cells. The germline V gene yields MNHEY for CDR1 and SVGEGT for CDR2. The CDR3 measures 16 amino acids from cysteine to phenylalanine. The read is trimmed to its CDR3 DNA, 48 bases read in frame from base 1. The investigation overall reported the following: Bulk unsorted PBMC profiling prevented conclusive comparison of naive and antigen-experienced compartments. Donor CMV infection status was unknown, potentially confounding age-related changes in expanded clonotypes. The long-lived group showed more naive CD4+ T cells, fewer expanded clones and increased TCR diversity than the aged group, suggesting age selection. As age increased, observed TCR beta diversity per million T cells dropped in a roughly linear way, and a significant reduction was already evident by age around 41. Observed TCR beta diversity correlated strongly with the percentage of naive T cells measured by flow cytometry. Estimates of total diversity from one million sequenced T cells were regarded as lower bounds and underestimates.

Library preparation used 5' RACE. These reads were obtained on an Illumina HiSeq 2500. A second PCR of about 6 to 12 cycles was run with a J-beta primer mix and a sample-barcoded 5' primer. A template-switch 5' adaptor carrying 12 random nucleotides introduced a unique molecular identifier onto each TCR beta cDNA molecule. Each sample yielded at least 2.5 million CDR3-containing paired-end reads. First-strand cDNA was synthesized from all RNA with the Mint cDNA synthesis kit, primed by a TRBC-specific oligonucleotide. Following uracil-DNA glycosylase treatment, all cDNA underwent a first 18-cycle PCR with the universal primers M1SS and BC2_uni_R. Per the authors' processing: Each sample was normalized by randomly selecting 1 million high-quality reads, each carrying a distinct molecular identifier. Reads with shared molecular identifiers were discarded instead of being binned into consensus sequences. MiTCR, set to a Q25 quality threshold and the strictest error-elimination algorithm, was used for CDR3 identification, clonotype clustering and error correction. Lower-bound total TCR beta diversity was estimated with a nonparametric unseen species model using Euler transformation. Using fastp at Q25 and MiXCR, TCRdb reprocessed the public reads and kept productive beta chains. Merged by CDR3 protein, the rows form single entries marked with the most common genes and DNA. The V and J calls come from TCRdb's annotation, not from the publication. A total of roughly 2 million distinct CDR3 sequences appear in this sample, about 50% of them only once. 2.1% of the sample is taken by the ten largest.

This TCR derives from a woman aged 35 to 49 in good health. The V gene is TRBV6-2 or TRBV6-3 and the J gene is TRBJ2-7; 10 middle bases align to TRBD2. The end of the DNA is better explained by TRBJ2-5, so the J call may be wrong. Sequenced: blood. The CDR3 region reads CASSYQPSGGKETQYF. The nucleotides are TGTGCCAGCAGTTACCAACCTAGCGGGGGTAAAGAGACCCAGTACTTC.